These 20 T cell receptor beta chains share one sample of origin, sequenced in a study of shared clonotypes between healthy human individuals. It was CD45RO-negative cells, positively selected for CCR7, that made up naive CD8 cells, with terminally differentiated effector memory CD45RA+ cells excluded. Assay used: immunoSEQ multiplex PCR; TCRdb lists only in-frame clones, some missing. The sample includes around 2.1 million clones, about 93% seen only once; the top ten take 1.5% to 2%. The sequenced sample was naive CD8+ T cells from PBMCs. The receptor set was obtained from a man younger than 30 in good health. Some clones in this sample may be carry-over from other donors' samples.

This clone is a singleton in its sample. The chain couples TRBV7-9 to TRBJ1-1, with D maybe TRBD1 (6 bases). Germline V gene sequence: CDR1 SEHNR, CDR2 FQNEAQ (reference sequence). The CDR3 is 14 amino acids. V lost 0 bases and J lost 8, with 13 bases in between. CDR3 coding DNA: TGTGCCAGCAGCTTAGCGGGGGGCCCCTCAGAAGCTTTCTTT. Encoded protein: CASSLAGGPSEAFF.

This chain links TRBV28 with TRBJ2-1; 10 bases match TRBD2. Germline V gives CDR1 MDHEN, CDR2 SYDVKM. The CDR3 sequence is 15 residues long. The V segment lost 5 bases and the J segment 4 bases; nucleotides outside the gene matches: 5. CDR3 coding DNA: TGTGCCAGCAGTACGGGACTAGCGAATTACAATGAGCAGTTCTTC. Its protein is CASSTGLANYNEQFF.

The chain joins TRBV9 to TRBJ1-5, with D possibly TRBD1 on 5 matching bases. V dropped 4 bases and J dropped 4 bases, with 12 bases sitting between them. CDR3 size: 14 residues. The germline V gene has CDR1 SGDLS and CDR2 YYNGEE. As DNA, the CDR3 is TGTGCCAGCAGCAAGGGGAGTGAGAATCAGCCCCAGCATTTT. Residues: CASSKGSENQPQHF.

The chain has TRBV20-1 and TRBJ2-1, with D uncertain. The CDR3 runs 11 residues. Per germline, CDR1 DFQATT and CDR2 SNEGSKA (reference sequence). V was pared by 6 bases and J by 10 bases, with 13 bases between. The CDR3 loop reads CSAVFAMEQFF. The CDR3 DNA sequence: TGCAGTGCGGTCTTTGCGATGGAGCAGTTCTTC.

The chain recombines TRBV28 with TRBJ2-7; 9 nucleotides match TRBD1. The V gene end was trimmed by 3 bases and the J gene end by 5 bases; junction bases not matched to a gene: 11. The germline V gene has CDR1 MDHEN and CDR2 SYDVKM. The CDR3 extends over 16 amino acids. CDR3 in amino acids: CASSFLIPGQGDEQYF. Here the CDR3 DNA reads TGTGCCAGCAGTTTCTTGATACCGGGACAGGGTGACGAGCAGTACTTC.

The V gene is TRBV9, the J gene TRBJ2-1; tentative D call: TRBD2 (5 bases). The CDR3 extends over 16 amino acids. Trimming shortened V by 4 bases and J by 4 bases, and 18 bases separated the two germline ends. Germline loops: CDR1 SGDLS, CDR2 YYNGEE. CDR3 residues: CASSTDSSGTYNEQFF. CDR3 DNA: TGTGCCAGCAGCACCGATTCGTCGGGAACTTACAATGAGCAGTTCTTC.

The rearrangement links TRBV19 to TRBJ1-5, with 7 bases aligning to TRBD1. In germline, CDR1 is LNHDA, CDR2 SQIVND (reference sequence). This CDR3 region has 13 residues. V shed 5 bases and J 7 bases; nucleotides not matched to a gene: 5. CDR3 residues: CASSDRDQQPQHF. The CDR3 nucleotides read TGTGCCAGTAGTGACAGGGATCAACAGCCCCAGCATTTT.

The chain links TRBV14 to TRBJ2-2, with 9 nucleotides matching TRBD2. The CDR3 totals 20 residues. Unmatched junction bases numbered 15, after V lost 0 bases and J lost 4 bases. Germline-derived CDR1 and CDR2 are SGHDN and FVKESK. This chain's CDR3 is CASSQERADSGRFGTGELFF. The CDR3 DNA sequence: TGTGCCAGCAGCCAAGAGAGGGCCGACAGCGGGAGGTTCGGCACCGGGGAGCTGTTTTTT.

The chain couples TRBV7-3 to TRBJ1-2, with TRBD1 as a possible D gene (6 bases). There are 13 residues in the CDR3. Germline lookup yields CDR1 SGHTA and CDR2 FQGTGA. Trimming stripped 3 bases from V and 3 bases from J, with 8 bases between. The DNA of the CDR3 is TGTGCCAGCAGCTTGAGGGGGGACTATGGCTACACCTTC. Translating it yields CASSLRGDYGYTF.

This rearrangement joins TRBV19 to TRBJ1-1, with a weak D call TRBD1 (6 bases). The V and J ends lost 5 bases and 7 bases respectively, with 23 bases between them. CDR3 length equals 16 residues. In germline, CDR1 is LNHDA, CDR2 SQIVND (reference sequence). Written as DNA, the CDR3 is TGTGCCAGTAGTGCAAATCCGACAGGCCCAGCAATTGAAGCTTTCTTT. Translating it yields CASSANPTGPAIEAFF.

The rearrangement joins TRBV13 to TRBJ2-1; 9 nucleotides agree with TRBD2. This CDR3 spans 16 amino acids. Trimming removed 5 bases from V and 8 bases from J; junction bases left unmatched: 13. CDR1 is PRHDT, CDR2 FYEKMQ, per germline (reference sequence). The CDR3 bases are TGTGCCAGCAGCACCCCATCAGCGGGAGGACTCTATGAGCAGTTCTTC. Residues: CASSTPSAGGLYEQFF.

The chain links TRBV4-3 to TRBJ1-2, with 7 bases fitting TRBD1. Trimming at V came to 4 bases and at J to 1 base, leaving 9 bases not matched to a gene. The CDR3 extends over 16 amino acids. Looked up from germline, CDR1 is LGHNA and CDR2 is YSLEER. The CDR3 nucleotides read TGCGCCAGCAGCCGCTCCCAACAGGGGTTTAACTATGGCTACACCTTC. Its protein is CASSRSQQGFNYGYTF.

The rearrangement links TRBV5-1 to TRBJ2-4; 10 bases are shared with TRBD1. The CDR3 is 16 residues long. The J segment lost 2 bases and the V segment lost 4 bases, leaving 6 bases of the junction unmatched. Germline V lookup: CDR1 SGHRS, CDR2 YFSETQ. CDR3 sequence: CASSGGQGTSKNIQYF. CDR3 sequence (DNA): TGCGCCAGCAGCGGGGGACAGGGGACTTCCAAAAACATTCAGTACTTC.

The genes are TRBV4-3 and TRBJ2-6, with D possibly called TRBD1 or TRBD2 (5 bases each). The CDR3 extends over 18 amino acids. CDR1 and CDR2 from the germline V gene are LGHNA and YSLEER. Trimming left V 8 bases short and J 1 base short, with 21 bases between. CDR3 bases: TGCGCCAGCGGCGGACTTCGGGACCTCTATTCTGGGGCCAACGTCCTGACTTTC. It codes for CASGGLRDLYSGANVLTF.

This rearrangement joins TRBV7-9 to TRBJ1-5; perhaps TRBD1 as D (5 bases). V lost 2 bases, J lost 5 bases, and 7 bases lay in between. The germline V gene has CDR1 SEHNR and CDR2 FQNEAQ (reference sequence). The CDR3 totals 13 residues. As DNA, the CDR3 is TGTGCCAGCAGCTTAAGAGGGGATCAGCCCCAGCATTTT. This codes for CASSLRGDQPQHF.

The chain couples TRBV7-2 to TRBJ2-3, with D perhaps TRBD2 (5 bases). Looked up from germline, CDR1 is SGHTA and CDR2 is FQGNSA. V was pared by 7 bases and J by 0 bases, with 14 bases between. The CDR3 runs 15 residues. CDR3 in amino acids: CASISSGISTDTQYF. The DNA of the CDR3 is TGTGCCAGCATCTCCTCGGGGATAAGCACAGATACGCAGTATTTT. Full variable domain (remainder filled in from reference TRBV7-2 and TRBJ2-3): GAGVSQSPSNKVTEKGKDVELRCDPISGHTALYWYRQSLGQGLEFLIYFQGNSAPDKSGLPSDRFSAERTGGSVSTLTIQRTQQEDSAVYLCASISSGISTDTQYFGPGTRLTVL.

The chain has TRBV19 and TRBJ1-2; D is unresolved. Per germline, CDR1 LNHDA and CDR2 SQIVND (reference sequence). CDR3 length equals 14 residues. The germline V and J ends were trimmed by 5 bases and 8 bases, with 18 bases remaining between them. The CDR3 region has the DNA TGTGCCAGTAGTTCGAGCGGGGTCGCAGCCGGCTACACCTTC. It encodes CASSSSGVAAGYTF.

This chain links TRBV2 with TRBJ2-1, with TRBD1 matching 8 bases. CDR3 length: 18 amino acids. CDR1 and CDR2 (germline): SNHLY, FYNNEI. The junction had 19 bases not matched to a gene; V was cut back by 4 bases and J by 8 bases. The DNA of the CDR3 is TGTGCCAGCAGTGGAGAGGTTGGCAGGGGGCTCGTGGTAGATGAGCAGTTCTTC. Residues: CASSGEVGRGLVVDEQFF.

This clone turned up a few times. This chain uses TRBV10-3 with TRBJ1-2, with 12 bases that match TRBD1. Germline CDR1 is ENHRY and CDR2 is SYGVKD. The V segment lost 4 bases and the J segment 8 bases; nucleotides outside the gene matches: 5. The CDR3 consists of 14 residues. The chain's CDR3 is CAISVGQGAEGYTF. Here the CDR3 DNA reads TGTGCCATCAGTGTGGGACAGGGGGCCGAGGGCTACACCTTC.

This clone came up once. This CDR3 is also generated by other DNA sequences in the sample. The chain employs TRBV30 and TRBJ1-5, with D maybe TRBD1 (5 bases). The CDR3 totals 14 residues. Germline CDR1 GTSNPN, CDR2 SVGIG (reference sequence). Between the trimmed V and J ends, which lost 2 bases and 0 bases, there was a span of 8 bases. In DNA, the CDR3 is TGTGCCTGGAGTTCAGGGTATAGCAATCAGCCCCAGCATTTT. It yields the protein CAWSSGYSNQPQHF.